This entry lists 22 T cell receptor beta chains sequenced from one sample in a study of blood T cell repertoires in COVID-19. Here immunoSEQ multiplex PCR was the method, and the copy in TCRdb shows in-frame clones only, minus some. The sample contains just under 350,000 clones, about 88% of which appear only once. Sequenced: peripheral blood. Receptors originate from a woman aged 70-85 years with COVID-19, enrolled during active disease.

This clone was seen once. V and J are TRBV4-2 and TRBJ2-2; no definite D call. From germline, CDR1 is LGHNA and CDR2 YNFKEQ. The length of the CDR3 is 15 residues. Trimming pared 1 base from V and 1 base from J, leaving 7 bases between. CDR3 loop: CASSQGVLNTGELFF. The CDR3 DNA reads as TGTGCCAGCAGCCAAGGTGTCTTGAACACCGGGGAGCTGTTTTTT.

CDR3 nucleotides: TGTGCCAGCAGACCCCTTTCCCTGGGGGGGTACGAGCAGTACTTC. It yields the protein CASRPLSLGGYEQYF. The chain links TRBV6-5 to TRBJ2-7, with TRBD2 identical over 7 bases. V dropped 6 bases and J dropped 4; count of bases not matched to a gene: 12. Germline assignment: CDR1 MNHEY and CDR2 SVGAGI. The CDR3 totals 15 residues.

This clone has just a few counts. The CDR3 bases are TGTGCCAGCAGGCGAAAGGCAGAGGGGTACTTC. Translating it yields CASRRKAEGYF. The gene calls are TRBV5-8 and TRBJ2-7; weak D call: TRBD2 (5 bases). CDR1 SGHTS and CDR2 YDEGEE come from the germline V gene. The V gene lost 5 bases and the J gene lost 12 bases, with 15 bases spanning the gap. This CDR3 has 11 amino acids.

This sequence joins TRBV7-9 and TRBJ1-1, with 7 nucleotides matching TRBD1. From germline, CDR1 is SEHNR and CDR2 FQNEAQ (reference sequence). With 7 bases clipped from V and 5 bases from J, the junction kept 7 bases outside the gene matches. CDR3 length: 13 amino acids. This CDR3 reads CASTARGWTEAFF. The CDR3 DNA is TGTGCCAGCACCGCCAGGGGGTGGACTGAAGCTTTCTTT. Full variable domain (remainder filled in from reference TRBV7-9 and TRBJ1-1): DTGVSQNPRHKITKRGQNVTFRCDPISEHNRLYWYRQTLGQGPEFLTYFQNEAQLEKSRLLSDRFSAERPKGSFSTLEIQRTEQGDSAMYLCASTARGWTEAFFGQGTRLTVV.

This clone was picked up a small number of times. The CDR3 nucleotides are TGTGCCTGGAGTGTGGCAGGGGTGGGGTATGGCTACACCTTC. It is translated as CAWSVAGVGYGYTF. This chain links TRBV30 with TRBJ1-2, with D tentatively TRBD1 (6 bases). Germline V CDR1 and CDR2: GTSNPN, SVGIG (reference sequence). CDR3 size: 14 residues. The V end was cut by 0 bases, the J end by 5 bases, with 13 bases between.

The chain combines TRBV3-1 (or the pseudogene TRBV3-2) with TRBJ1-6; the match to TRBD1 covers 8 bases. V was clipped by 10 bases and J by 7 bases; unmatched bases: 6. From germline, CDR1 is LGHDT and CDR2 YNNKEL (reference sequence). The CDR3 extends over 13 amino acids. CDR3 DNA sequence: TGTGCCATCTCGGACAGGGAAAATTCACCCCTCCACTTT. Encoded protein: CAISDRENSPLHF.

This chain links TRBV2 with TRBJ1-2; 8 bases are shared with TRBD1. CDR3 length: 18 amino acids. Germline-derived CDR1 and CDR2 are SNHLY and FYNNEI. The V and J ends lost 4 bases and 1 base, in that order; junction bases with no gene match: 14. CDR3 region: CASSGWGTGTGYNYGYTF. The CDR3 DNA reads as TGTGCCAGCAGTGGTTGGGGGACAGGCACCGGTTATAACTATGGCTACACCTTC.

This clone was recorded only once. This specimen includes other DNA sequences encoding the same CDR3. CDR3 bases: TGCGCCAGCAGCCCTGGGACAGGGAATGAAAAACTGTTTTTT. Its translation is CASSPGTGNEKLFF. The chain employs TRBV5-1 and TRBJ1-4, with TRBD1 matching over 9 bases. The CDR3 covers 14 residues. J gave up 5 bases and V 4 bases, and 3 bases lay outside the gene matches. Per the germline V gene, CDR1 is SGHRS and CDR2 is YFSETQ.

The chain links TRBV9 to TRBJ1-2, with 7 bases matching TRBD1. Germline V gene sequence: CDR1 SGDLS, CDR2 YYNGEE. Losses at the gene ends were 2 bases for V and 8 bases for J; bases not matched to a gene: 6. This CDR3 region has 13 residues. The CDR3 sequence: CASSVGTARGYTF. The CDR3 nucleotides read TGTGCCAGCAGCGTTGGGACAGCTAGGGGCTACACCTTC.

The J gene is TRBJ2-7, the V gene TRBV5-6, with 7 nucleotides matching TRBD1. This CDR3 is built from 16 residues. V shed 4 bases and J 0 bases; nucleotides not matched to a gene: 10. Per germline, CDR1 SGHDT and CDR2 YYEEEE. The DNA for the CDR3 is TGTGCCAGCAGCCATAAAGCCGGGACAGTCTCCTACGAGCAGTACTTC. This encodes CASSHKAGTVSYEQYF.

The rearrangement links TRBV24-1 to TRBJ2-7, with D unclear. Germline V lookup: CDR1 KGHDR, CDR2 SFDVKD. The CDR3 sequence is 13 residues long. V lost 3 bases and J lost 0, with 5 bases in between. CDR3 bases: TGTGCCACCAGTGATCAGGCCTCCTACGAGCAGTACTTC. Amino acids: CATSDQASYEQYF.

V and J are TRBV19 and TRBJ1-5; tentatively, D is TRBD1 (5 bases). Germline CDR1 is LNHDA and CDR2 is SQIVND (reference sequence). Deletions cut 5 bases from V and 5 bases from J, with 7 bases between. This CDR3 contains 12 residues. The CDR3 DNA is TGTGCCAGTAGTGGGGCCGATCAGCCCCAGCATTTT. This sequence encodes CASSGADQPQHF.

The chain joins TRBV3-1 (or the pseudogene TRBV3-2) to TRBJ1-4, with D tentatively TRBD1 (5 bases). Trimming took off 1 base at V and 3 bases at J, with 18 bases between the two ends. CDR1 and CDR2 (germline): LGHDT, YNNKEL (reference sequence). This CDR3 contains 18 residues. The CDR3 sequence is CASSQAGREGRANEKLFF. As DNA, the CDR3 is TGTGCCAGCAGCCAAGCCGGCCGGGAGGGACGAGCTAATGAAAAACTGTTTTTT.

The rearrangement uses TRBV5-5 and TRBJ2-2, with 8 bases lining up with TRBD1. V gave up 3 bases and J gave up 4 bases; unmatched junction bases: 8. The germline V gene has CDR1 SGHKS and CDR2 YYEKEE (reference sequence). This CDR3 spans 16 amino acids. The CDR3 DNA sequence: TGTGCCAGCAGCTCCCACTTGACAGGGGCCACCGGGGAGCTGTTTTTT. This codes for CASSSHLTGATGELFF.

V and J are TRBV24-1 and TRBJ2-7; 7 nucleotides agree with TRBD1. Germline CDR1 is KGHDR and CDR2 is SFDVKD. With V trimmed by 5 bases and J by 3 bases, 6 bases remained unmatched. The CDR3 spans 14 residues. The CDR3 sequence: CATSVNRDSYEQYF. The CDR3 DNA is TGTGCCACCAGTGTAAACCGGGACAGCTACGAGCAGTACTTC.

This clone has a single count. The gene calls are TRBV4-3 and TRBJ2-7; D unclear. Germline V CDR1 and CDR2: LGHNA, YSLEER. The CDR3 consists of 13 residues. V was cut by 1 base and J by 1 base, with 5 bases left in between. CDR3 in DNA: TGCGCCAGCAGCCAAGGTCTTTCCTACGAGCAGTACTTC. Translated, it gives CASSQGLSYEQYF.

This chain joins TRBV12-3 or TRBV12-4 and TRBJ1-6; TRBD1 is a possible D gene (5 bases). Between the trimmed V and J ends, which lost 3 bases and 10 bases, there was a span of 10 bases. The CDR3 totals 13 residues. The CDR3 sequence is CASSFKQDSPLHF. The CDR3 region has the DNA TGTGCCAGCAGTTTCAAACAGGACTCACCCCTCCACTTT.

This clone has only one observation. CDR3 nucleotide sequence: TGTGCCAGCAGTCCCAGGACTAGCGGGGGGACAACCTACAATGAGCAGTTCTTC. Translating gives CASSPRTSGGTTYNEQFF. The chain couples TRBV6-2 or TRBV6-3 to TRBJ2-1; 14 bases align to TRBD2. The CDR3 runs to 18 residues. The junction had 8 bases not matched to a gene; V was cut back by 5 bases and J by 2 bases. Germline V gene lookup returns CDR1 MNHEY and CDR2 SVGEGT.

The chain joins TRBV27 to TRBJ1-1; D is uncertain. This CDR3 is built from 14 residues. V shed 6 bases and J shed 0 bases, with 11 bases lying between them. Germline CDR1 is MNHEY and CDR2 is SMNVEV (reference sequence). In nucleotides, the CDR3 is TGTGCCAGCAGGAGATCAATCGTGAACACTGAAGCTTTCTTT. Encoded protein: CASRRSIVNTEAFF.

The V gene is TRBV5-1, the J gene TRBJ2-3; TRBD2 agrees at 8 bases. CDR3 length: 16 amino acids. Germline trimming cut 5 bases from V and 0 bases from J; bases unmatched to any gene: 8. The germline V gene has CDR1 SGHRS and CDR2 YFSETQ. DNA of the CDR3: TGCGCCAGCAGTTTCGCGGGGGGCCTTAGCACAGATACGCAGTATTTT. It encodes CASSFAGGLSTDTQYF.

The J gene is TRBJ2-2, the V gene TRBV7-2; 7 bases match TRBD2. CDR1 is SGHTA and CDR2 is FQGNSA in the germline V gene. The CDR3 length is 16 residues. With 6 bases clipped from V and 4 bases from J, the junction kept 11 bases outside the gene matches. The chain's CDR3 is CASSQAGRGSTGELFF. CDR3 bases: TGTGCCAGCAGTCAAGCTGGGCGGGGGAGCACCGGGGAGCTGTTTTTT.

On this clone itself: Other DNA sequences from this sample encode an identical CDR3 as well. The rearrangement joins TRBV5-4 to TRBJ2-7, with TRBD1 matching over 9 bases. The CDR3 extends over 15 amino acids. Losses at the gene ends were 5 bases for V and 3 bases for J; bases not matched to a gene: 9. Germline CDR1 is SGHNT and CDR2 is YYREEE (reference sequence). The chain's CDR3 is CASSVGRDRVYEQYF. CDR3 sequence (DNA): TGTGCCAGCAGTGTAGGGCGGGACAGGGTCTACGAGCAGTACTTC.